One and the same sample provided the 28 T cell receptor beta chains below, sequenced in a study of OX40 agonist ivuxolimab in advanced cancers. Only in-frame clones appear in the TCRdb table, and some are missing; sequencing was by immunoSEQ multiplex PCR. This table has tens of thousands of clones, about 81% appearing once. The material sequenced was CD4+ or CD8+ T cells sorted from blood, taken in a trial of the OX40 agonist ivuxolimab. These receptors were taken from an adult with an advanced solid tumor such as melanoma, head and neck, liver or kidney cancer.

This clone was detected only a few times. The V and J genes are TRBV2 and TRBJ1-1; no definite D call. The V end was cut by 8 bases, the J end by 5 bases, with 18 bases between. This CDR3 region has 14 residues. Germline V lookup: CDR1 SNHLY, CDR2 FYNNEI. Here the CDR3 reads CASRTDGLGTEAFF. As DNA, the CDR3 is TGTGCCAGCCGTACCGACGGTTTGGGGACTGAAGCTTTCTTT.

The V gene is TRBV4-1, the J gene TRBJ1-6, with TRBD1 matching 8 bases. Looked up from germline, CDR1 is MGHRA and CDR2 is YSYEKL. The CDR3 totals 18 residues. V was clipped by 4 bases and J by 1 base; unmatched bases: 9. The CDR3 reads CASSLRTGRSSYNSPLHF. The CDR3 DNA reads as TGCGCCAGCAGCCTCAGGACAGGGAGAAGTTCCTATAATTCACCCCTCCACTTT.

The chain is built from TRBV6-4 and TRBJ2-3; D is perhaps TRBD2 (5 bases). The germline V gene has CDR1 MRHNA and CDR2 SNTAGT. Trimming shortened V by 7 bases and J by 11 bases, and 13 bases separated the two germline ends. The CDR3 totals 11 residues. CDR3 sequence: CASTTPGWQYF. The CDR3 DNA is TGTGCCAGCACCACTCCGGGATGGCAGTATTTT.

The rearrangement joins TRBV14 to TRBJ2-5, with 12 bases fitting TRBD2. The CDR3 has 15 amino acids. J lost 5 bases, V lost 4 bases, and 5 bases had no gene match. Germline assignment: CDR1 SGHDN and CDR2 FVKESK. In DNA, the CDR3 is TGTGCCAGCAGCCCATATGGACTAGCGGGGGAGACCCAGTACTTC. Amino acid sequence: CASSPYGLAGETQYF. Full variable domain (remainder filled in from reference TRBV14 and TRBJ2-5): EAGVTQFPSHSVIEKGQTVTLRCDPISGHDNLYWYRRVMGKEIKFLLHFVKESKQDESGMPNNRFLAERTGGTYSTLKVQPAELEDSGVYFCASSPYGLAGETQYFGPGTRLLVL.

In nucleotides, the CDR3 is TGTGCCAGCTCACCACCAAGGGCTTACTATGGCTACACCTTC. Residues: CASSPPRAYYGYTF. This chain links TRBV18 with TRBJ1-2; no firm D call. Germline V CDR1 and CDR2: KGHSH, LQKENI. This CDR3 region has 14 residues. Deletions cut 0 bases from V and 3 bases from J, with 8 bases between.

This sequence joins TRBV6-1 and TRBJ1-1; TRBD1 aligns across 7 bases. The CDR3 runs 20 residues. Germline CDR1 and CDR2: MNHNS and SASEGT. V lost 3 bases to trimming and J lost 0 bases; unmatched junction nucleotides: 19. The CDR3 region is CASSDTTRGSGTAMNTEAFF. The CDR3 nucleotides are TGTGCCAGCAGTGATACTACCCGCGGGAGCGGGACAGCTATGAACACTGAAGCTTTCTTT.

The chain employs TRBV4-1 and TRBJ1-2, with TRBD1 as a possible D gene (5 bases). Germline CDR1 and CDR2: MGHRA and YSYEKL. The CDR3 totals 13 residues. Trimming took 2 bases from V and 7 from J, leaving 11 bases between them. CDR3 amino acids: CASSQTGTSGYTF. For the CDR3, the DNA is TGCGCCAGCAGCCAAACCGGGACGAGTGGCTACACCTTC.

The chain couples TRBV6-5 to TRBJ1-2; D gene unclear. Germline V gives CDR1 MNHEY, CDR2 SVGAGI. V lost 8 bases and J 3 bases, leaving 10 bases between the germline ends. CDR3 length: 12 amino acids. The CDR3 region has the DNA TGTGCCAGCGGGGTGGGGTACTATGGCTACACCTTC. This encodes CASGVGYYGYTF.

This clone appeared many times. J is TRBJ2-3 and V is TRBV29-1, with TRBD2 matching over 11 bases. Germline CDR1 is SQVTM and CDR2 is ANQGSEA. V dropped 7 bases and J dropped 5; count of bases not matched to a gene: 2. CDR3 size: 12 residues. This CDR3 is CSGGTSGDTQYF. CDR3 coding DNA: TGCAGCGGGGGGACTAGCGGAGATACGCAGTATTTT.

CDR3 protein: CASTSSGGETQYF. CDR3 bases: TGTGCCAGCACCAGTAGCGGGGGGGAGACCCAGTACTTC. The chain is built from TRBV7-2 and TRBJ2-5; 10 positions agree with TRBD2. J gave up 5 bases and V 7 bases, and 4 bases lay outside the gene matches. Germline loops: CDR1 SGHTA, CDR2 FQGNSA. The length of the CDR3 is 13 residues.

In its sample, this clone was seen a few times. The CDR3: CAISGGQSNTEAFF. CDR3 nucleotides: TGTGCCATCAGTGGGGGACAGTCGAACACTGAAGCTTTCTTT. The chain joins TRBV10-3 to TRBJ1-1; TRBD1 agrees at 7 bases. There are 14 residues in the CDR3. The V and J ends lost 4 bases and 1 base, in that order; junction bases with no gene match: 3. CDR1 and CDR2 (germline): ENHRY, SYGVKD.

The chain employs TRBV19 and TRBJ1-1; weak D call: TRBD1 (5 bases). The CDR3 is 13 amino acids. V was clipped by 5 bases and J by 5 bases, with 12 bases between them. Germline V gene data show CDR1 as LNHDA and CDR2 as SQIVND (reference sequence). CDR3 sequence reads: CASSQGPKTEAFF. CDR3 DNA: TGTGCCAGTAGTCAGGGCCCGAAAACTGAAGCTTTCTTT.

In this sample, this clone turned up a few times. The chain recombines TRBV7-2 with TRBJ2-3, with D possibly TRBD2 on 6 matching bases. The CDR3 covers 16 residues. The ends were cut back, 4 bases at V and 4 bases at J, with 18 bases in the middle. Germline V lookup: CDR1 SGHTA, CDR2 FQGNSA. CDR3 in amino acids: CASSSGGTLGPDTQYF. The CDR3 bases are TGTGCCAGCAGCTCGGGCGGGACTCTCGGTCCAGATACGCAGTATTTT.

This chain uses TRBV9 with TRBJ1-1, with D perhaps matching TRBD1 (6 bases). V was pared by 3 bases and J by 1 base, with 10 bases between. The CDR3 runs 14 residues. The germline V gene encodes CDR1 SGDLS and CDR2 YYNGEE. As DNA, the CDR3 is TGTGCCAGCAGCGCCCGACAGGCGAACACTGAAGCTTTCTTT. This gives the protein CASSARQANTEAFF.

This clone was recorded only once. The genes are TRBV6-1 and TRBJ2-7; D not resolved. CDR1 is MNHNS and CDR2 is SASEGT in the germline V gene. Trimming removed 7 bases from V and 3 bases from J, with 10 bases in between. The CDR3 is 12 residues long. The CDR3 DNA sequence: TGTGCCAGCATGTTTATTGGCTACGAGCAGTACTTC. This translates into CASMFIGYEQYF.

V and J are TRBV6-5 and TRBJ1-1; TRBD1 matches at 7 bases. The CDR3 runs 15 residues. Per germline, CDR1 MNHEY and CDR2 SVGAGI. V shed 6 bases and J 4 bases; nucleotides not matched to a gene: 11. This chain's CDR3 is CASRDRREWTTEAFF. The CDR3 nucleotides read TGTGCCAGCAGGGACAGGCGGGAATGGACCACTGAAGCTTTCTTT.

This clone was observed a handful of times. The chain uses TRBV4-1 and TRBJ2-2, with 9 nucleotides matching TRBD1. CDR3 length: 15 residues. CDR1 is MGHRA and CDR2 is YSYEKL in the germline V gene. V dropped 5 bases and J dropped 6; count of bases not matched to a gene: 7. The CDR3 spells CASSFRDRAAGELFF. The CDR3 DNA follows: TGCGCCAGCAGCTTCCGGGACAGGGCCGCCGGGGAGCTGTTTTTT.

CDR3 coding DNA: TGTGCCACAGACAGAATGAACACTGAAGCTTTCTTT. Its translation is CATDRMNTEAFF. The rearrangement links TRBV30 to TRBJ1-1, with D tentatively TRBD1 (5 bases). Trimming took off 8 bases at V and 0 bases at J, with 10 bases between the two ends. This CDR3 is built from 12 residues. Per the germline V gene, CDR1 is GTSNPN and CDR2 is SVGIG (reference sequence).

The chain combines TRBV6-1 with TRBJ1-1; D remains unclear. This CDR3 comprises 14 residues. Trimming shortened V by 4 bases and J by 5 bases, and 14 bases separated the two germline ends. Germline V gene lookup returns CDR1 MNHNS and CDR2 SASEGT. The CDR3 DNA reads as TGTGCCAGCAGTGCTGGACTCCAGAGGACTGAAGCTTTCTTT. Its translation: CASSAGLQRTEAFF.

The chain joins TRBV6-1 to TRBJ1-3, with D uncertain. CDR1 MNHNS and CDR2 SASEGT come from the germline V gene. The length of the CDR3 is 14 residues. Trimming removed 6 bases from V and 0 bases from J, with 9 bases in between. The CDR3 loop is CASRAQYSGNTIYF. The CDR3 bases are TGTGCCAGCAGGGCTCAGTACTCTGGAAACACCATATATTTT.

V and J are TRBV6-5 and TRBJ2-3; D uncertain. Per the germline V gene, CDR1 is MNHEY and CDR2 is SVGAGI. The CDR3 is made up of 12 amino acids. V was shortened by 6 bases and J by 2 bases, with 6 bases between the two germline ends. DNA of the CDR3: TGTGCCAGCAGGCCTTACACAGATACGCAGTATTTT. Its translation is CASRPYTDTQYF.

This CDR3 is CASSLEGSVEEQYF. CDR3 DNA sequence: TGTGCCAGCAGCTTGGAGGGGTCAGTCGAGGAGCAGTACTTC. This chain joins TRBV5-4 and TRBJ2-7; maybe TRBD1 (5 bases). This CDR3 spans 14 amino acids. Germline V CDR1 and CDR2: SGHNT, YYREEE (reference sequence). V was cut by 0 bases and J by 7 bases, with 14 bases left in between.

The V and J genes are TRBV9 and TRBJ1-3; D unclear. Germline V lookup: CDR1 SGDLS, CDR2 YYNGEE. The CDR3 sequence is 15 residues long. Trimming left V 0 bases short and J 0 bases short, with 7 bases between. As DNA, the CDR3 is TGTGCCAGCAGCGTAGAAGGAAACTCTGGAAACACCATATATTTT. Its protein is CASSVEGNSGNTIYF.

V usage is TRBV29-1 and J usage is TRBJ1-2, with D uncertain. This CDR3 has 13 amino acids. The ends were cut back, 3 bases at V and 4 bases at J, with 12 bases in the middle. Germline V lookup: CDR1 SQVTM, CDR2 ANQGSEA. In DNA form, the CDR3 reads TGCAGCGTTGATCGCCCACAGTCCTATGGCTACACCTTC. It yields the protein CSVDRPQSYGYTF.

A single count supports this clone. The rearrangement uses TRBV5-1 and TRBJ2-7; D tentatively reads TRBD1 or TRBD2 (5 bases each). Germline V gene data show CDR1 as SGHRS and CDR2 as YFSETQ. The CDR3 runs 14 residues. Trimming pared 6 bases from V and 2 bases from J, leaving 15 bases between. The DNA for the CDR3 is TGCGCCAGCACGCCACGGGACGTCACCTACGAGCAGTACTTC. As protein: CASTPRDVTYEQYF.

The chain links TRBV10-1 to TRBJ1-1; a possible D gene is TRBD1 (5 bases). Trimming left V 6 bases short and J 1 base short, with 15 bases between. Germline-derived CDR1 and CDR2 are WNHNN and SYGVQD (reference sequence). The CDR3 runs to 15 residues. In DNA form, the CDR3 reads TGCGCCAGCAGGAGAGGGACTGGCCGGAACACTGAAGCTTTCTTT. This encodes CASRRGTGRNTEAFF.

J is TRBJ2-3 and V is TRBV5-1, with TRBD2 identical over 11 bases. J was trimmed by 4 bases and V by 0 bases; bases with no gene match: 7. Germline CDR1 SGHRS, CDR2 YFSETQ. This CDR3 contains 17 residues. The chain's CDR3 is CASSLGPLAGGPDTQYF. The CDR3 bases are TGCGCCAGCAGCTTGGGGCCCCTAGCGGGGGGCCCAGATACGCAGTATTTT.

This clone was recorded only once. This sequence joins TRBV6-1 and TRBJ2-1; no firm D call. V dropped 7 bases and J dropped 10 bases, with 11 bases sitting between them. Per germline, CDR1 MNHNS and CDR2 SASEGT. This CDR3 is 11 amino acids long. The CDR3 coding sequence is TGTGCCAGCACTTACACAAACGAGCAGTTCTTC. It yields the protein CASTYTNEQFF.